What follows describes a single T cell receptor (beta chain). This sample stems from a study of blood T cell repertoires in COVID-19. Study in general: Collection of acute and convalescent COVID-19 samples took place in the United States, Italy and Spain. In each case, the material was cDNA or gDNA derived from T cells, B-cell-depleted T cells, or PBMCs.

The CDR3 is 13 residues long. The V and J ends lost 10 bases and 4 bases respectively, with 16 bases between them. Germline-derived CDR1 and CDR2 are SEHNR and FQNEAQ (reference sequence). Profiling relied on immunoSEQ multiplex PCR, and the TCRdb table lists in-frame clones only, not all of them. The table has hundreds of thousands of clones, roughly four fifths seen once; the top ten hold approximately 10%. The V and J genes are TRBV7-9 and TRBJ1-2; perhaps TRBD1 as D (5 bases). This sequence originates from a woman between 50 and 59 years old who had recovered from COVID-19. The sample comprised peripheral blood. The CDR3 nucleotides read TGTGCCAACACAACGGGGGACTTCTATGGCTACACCTTC. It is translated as CANTTGDFYGYTF.